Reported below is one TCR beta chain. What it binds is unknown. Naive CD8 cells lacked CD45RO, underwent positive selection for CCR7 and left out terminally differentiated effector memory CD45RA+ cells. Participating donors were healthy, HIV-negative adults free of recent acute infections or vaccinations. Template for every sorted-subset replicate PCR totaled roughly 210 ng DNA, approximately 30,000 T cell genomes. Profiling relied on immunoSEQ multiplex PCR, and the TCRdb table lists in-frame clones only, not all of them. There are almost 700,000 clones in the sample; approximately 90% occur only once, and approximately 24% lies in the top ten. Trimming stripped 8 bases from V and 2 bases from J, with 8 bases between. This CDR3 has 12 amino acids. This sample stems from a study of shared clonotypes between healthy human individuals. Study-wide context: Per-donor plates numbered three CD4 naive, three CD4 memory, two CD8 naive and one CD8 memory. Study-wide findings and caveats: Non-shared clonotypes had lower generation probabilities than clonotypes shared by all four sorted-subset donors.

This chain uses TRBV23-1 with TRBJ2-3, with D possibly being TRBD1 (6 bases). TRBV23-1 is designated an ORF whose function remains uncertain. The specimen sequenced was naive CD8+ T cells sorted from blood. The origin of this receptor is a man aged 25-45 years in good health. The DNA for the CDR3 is TGCGCCAGCGGACAGCTCACAGATACGCAGTATTTT. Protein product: CASGQLTDTQYF.